The 24 T cell receptor beta chains reported below all come from one sample, sequenced in a study of blood T cell repertoires in COVID-19. The repertoire was sequenced with immunoSEQ multiplex PCR; TCRdb's copy has only in-frame clones and lacks some. This repertoire shows a few hundred thousand clones, 80% to 90% found once; its top ten account for just over 8%. The specimen was PBMCs or T cells enriched from blood (not recorded which). The receptors originated from an older woman who had recovered from COVID-19.

The sample holds one count of this clone. The chain carries TRBV10-1 and TRBJ1-2, with no clear D. Germline V gives CDR1 WNHNN, CDR2 SYGVQD (reference sequence). V was pared by 6 bases and J by 1 base, with 15 bases between. The CDR3 is made up of 15 amino acids. In DNA form, the CDR3 reads TGCGCCAGCAGGGATGCGACAACCCTTAACTATGGCTACACCTTC. Its translation is CASRDATTLNYGYTF.

J is TRBJ1-2 and V is TRBV7-2, with a tentative D call TRBD1 (5 bases). V lost 6 bases and J 7 bases, leaving 18 bases between the germline ends. Germline-derived CDR1 and CDR2 are SGHTA and FQGNSA. The CDR3 covers 14 residues. The CDR3: CASRRDLGWGGYTF. The CDR3 coding sequence is TGTGCCAGCAGGAGGGACTTAGGGTGGGGTGGCTACACCTTC.

The chain has TRBV19 and TRBJ1-6, with D uncertain. This CDR3 comprises 14 residues. Trimming stripped 3 bases from V and 10 bases from J, with 13 bases between. Germline V lookup: CDR1 LNHDA, CDR2 SQIVND (reference sequence). CDR3 region: CASSISPVASPLHF. The CDR3 nucleotides read TGTGCCAGTAGTATCTCCCCCGTGGCATCACCCCTCCACTTT.

V is TRBV5-4 and J is TRBJ2-5; 8 nucleotides agree with TRBD2. This CDR3 contains 15 residues. In germline, CDR1 is SGHNT, CDR2 YYREEE (reference sequence). V gave up 4 bases and J gave up 3 bases; unmatched junction bases: 8. The CDR3 is CASSRTGLVEETQYF. The CDR3 DNA is TGTGCCAGCAGCCGTACGGGACTAGTTGAAGAGACCCAGTACTTC.

The V call is TRBV6-2 or TRBV6-3, the J call TRBJ1-1; TRBD1 is a possible D gene (5 bases). The V gene lost 5 bases and the J gene lost 5 bases, with 18 bases spanning the gap. CDR3 size: 15 residues. Germline CDR1 reads MNHEY; CDR2 reads SVGEGT. The CDR3 protein is CASSKAGGRGTEAFF. The CDR3 DNA is TGTGCCAGCAGTAAGGCGGGCGGGAGGGGTACTGAAGCTTTCTTT.

The V and J genes are TRBV5-1 and TRBJ1-3; TRBD1 aligns across 9 bases. This CDR3 has 15 amino acids. V was clipped by 3 bases and J by 4 bases; unmatched bases: 5. Germline CDR1 and CDR2: SGHRS and YFSETQ. CDR3 DNA sequence: TGCGCCAGCAGCTCCGGGACAGGGTCCGGAAACACCATATATTTT. It encodes CASSSGTGSGNTIYF.

The chain links TRBV7-2 to TRBJ1-5; D is uncertain. CDR3 length: 14 residues. Germline lookup yields CDR1 SGHTA and CDR2 FQGNSA. V was clipped by 1 base and J by 6 bases, with 10 bases between them. CDR3: CASSLDTSSQPQHF. Here the CDR3 DNA reads TGTGCCAGCAGCTTAGACACCTCCAGTCAGCCCCAGCATTTT. The full variable domain, with the rest looked up from reference TRBV7-2 and TRBJ1-5, is GAGVSQSPSNKVTEKGKDVELRCDPISGHTALYWYRQSLGQGLEFLIYFQGNSAPDKSGLPSDRFSAERTGGSVSTLTIQRTQQEDSAVYLCASSLDTSSQPQHFGDGTRLSIL.

The chain couples TRBV19 to TRBJ1-5, with TRBD1 as a possible D gene (6 bases). Between the trimmed V and J ends, which lost 4 bases and 5 bases, there was a span of 18 bases. CDR1 and CDR2 (germline): LNHDA, SQIVND (reference sequence). The CDR3 spans 16 residues. For the CDR3, the DNA is TGTGCCAGTAGTACCAACAGGGTCCCCGGGTATCAGCCCCAGCATTTT. Protein: CASSTNRVPGYQPQHF. Combining the CDR3 with reference TRBV19 and TRBJ1-5 gives the whole variable domain DGGITQSPKYLFRKEGQNVTLSCEQNLNHDAMYWYRQDPGQGLRLIYYSQIVNDFQKGDIAEGYSVSREKKESFPLTVTSAQKNPTAFYLCASSTNRVPGYQPQHFGDGTRLSIL.

The rearrangement uses TRBV6-2 or TRBV6-3 and TRBJ1-2; 7 bases align to TRBD1. CDR1 MNHEY and CDR2 SVGEGT come from the germline V gene. This CDR3 comprises 14 residues. V lost 6 bases, J lost 4 bases, and 8 bases stayed unmatched. CDR3 sequence: CASSTRQGPYGYTF. The CDR3 DNA reads TGTGCCAGCAGCACCAGACAGGGCCCCTATGGCTACACCTTC.

J is TRBJ2-2 and V is TRBV19; 8 positions match TRBD2. This CDR3 is built from 17 residues. CDR1 is LNHDA and CDR2 is SQIVND in the germline V gene (reference sequence). V shed 6 bases and J 5 bases; nucleotides not matched to a gene: 14. This CDR3 is CASSAGPGGGFTGELFF. The CDR3 DNA follows: TGTGCCAGTAGCGCGGGGCCGGGCGGGGGGTTTACCGGGGAGCTGTTTTTT.

The chain recombines TRBV19 with TRBJ2-7; D unresolved. The CDR3 is made up of 14 amino acids. With 3 bases removed from V and 1 base from J, the gap between germline ends came to 10 bases. Germline CDR1 LNHDA, CDR2 SQIVND (reference sequence). CDR3 DNA sequence: TGTGCCAGTAGTATCTGGGCAGGATCCTACGAGCAGTACGTC. Translating it yields CASSIWAGSYEQYV.

The CDR3 is CASSPSGGRPNTGELFF. CDR3 nucleotides: TGCGCCAGCAGCCCTAGCGGGGGCCGACCAAACACCGGGGAGCTGTTTTTT. The chain links TRBV4-1 to TRBJ2-2, with 10 bases aligning to TRBD2. The germline CDR1 and CDR2 sequences are MGHRA and YSYEKL. The CDR3 sequence is 17 residues long. Trimming cost V 4 bases and J 2 bases; bases outside gene matches: 7.

The gene calls are TRBV5-8 and TRBJ2-7; perhaps TRBD1 as D (6 bases). Trimming shortened V by 0 bases and J by 5 bases, and 15 bases separated the two germline ends. The CDR3 runs to 15 residues. Germline V lookup: CDR1 SGHTS, CDR2 YDEGEE. CDR3 protein: CASSLAPGVFDEQYF. CDR3 nucleotides: TGTGCCAGCAGCTTGGCGCCAGGGGTTTTCGACGAGCAGTACTTC. The variable domain in full, with the rest retrieved from reference TRBV5-8 and TRBJ2-7, is EAGVTQSPTHLIKTRGQQATLRCSPISGHTSVYWYQQALGLGLQFLLWYDEGEERNRGNFPPRFSGRQFPNYSSELNVNALELEDSALYLCASSLAPGVFDEQYFGPGTRLTVT.

This chain joins TRBV28 and TRBJ1-1, with TRBD1 matching 7 bases. J lost 4 bases, V lost 8 bases, and 7 bases had no gene match. The CDR3 runs to 13 residues. The V gene's germline CDR1 is MDHEN and CDR2 SYDVKM. The CDR3 sequence: CASGTAPLTEAFF. The CDR3 DNA reads as TGTGCCAGCGGGACAGCGCCGCTCACTGAAGCTTTCTTT.

The chain is built from TRBV19 and TRBJ1-2; 7 nucleotides match TRBD1. The germline CDR1 and CDR2 sequences are LNHDA and SQIVND (reference sequence). This CDR3 comprises 15 residues. The V and J ends lost 3 bases and 6 bases, in that order; junction bases with no gene match: 10. The CDR3 coding sequence is TGTGCCAGTAGTATCCAGACAGGGCCCGTCAATGGCTACACCTTC. Protein sequence: CASSIQTGPVNGYTF.

The rearrangement joins TRBV6-1 to TRBJ2-3; D is possibly TRBD2 (5 bases). The CDR3 sequence is 13 residues long. Between the trimmed V and J ends, which lost 2 bases and 6 bases, there was a span of 9 bases. Germline values: CDR1 MNHNS, CDR2 SASEGT. DNA of the CDR3: TGTGCCAGCAGTGAACGTCGGAGGGATACGCAGTATTTT. It yields the protein CASSERRRDTQYF.

The sample holds one count of this clone. The chain employs TRBV5-8 and TRBJ1-5; D gene uncertain. Germline-derived CDR1 and CDR2 are SGHTS and YDEGEE. The CDR3 spans 14 residues. V dropped 1 base and J dropped 5 bases, with 10 bases sitting between them. The CDR3 protein is CASSLQHYYQPQHF. In DNA form, the CDR3 reads TGTGCCAGCAGCTTGCAACACTACTATCAGCCCCAGCATTTT.

The rearrangement uses TRBV28 and TRBJ2-7; 9 bases fit TRBD1. The V segment lost 2 bases and the J segment 6 bases; nucleotides outside the gene matches: 8. CDR3 length: 15 residues. The germline V gene encodes CDR1 MDHEN and CDR2 SYDVKM. The CDR3 here is CASSLTGTGKGEQYV. CDR3 nucleotide sequence: TGTGCCAGCAGTTTAACCGGGACAGGGAAGGGCGAGCAGTACGTC.

V and J are TRBV5-1 and TRBJ1-1; 9 nucleotides agree with TRBD1. CDR1 SGHRS and CDR2 YFSETQ come from the germline V gene. The V segment lost 5 bases and the J segment 0 bases; nucleotides outside the gene matches: 8. This CDR3 has 16 residues. The CDR3 bases are TGCGCCAGCAGATCCGGGACAGGGCCCATGAACACTGAAGCTTTCTTT. It is translated as CASRSGTGPMNTEAFF.

In its sample, this clone was seen a few times. This chain links TRBV6-1 with TRBJ1-5, with 7 bases lining up with TRBD1. Trimming removed 7 bases from V and 4 bases from J; junction bases left unmatched: 7. Germline CDR1 is MNHNS and CDR2 is SASEGT. This CDR3 is 14 amino acids long. CDR3 sequence reads: CASTRQGPNQPQHF. CDR3 DNA: TGTGCCAGCACCCGACAGGGTCCGAATCAGCCCCAGCATTTT.

The chain is built from TRBV11-3 and TRBJ1-1; D unresolved. The CDR3 extends over 11 amino acids. Germline CDR1 is SGHNT and CDR2 is YENEEA. V was trimmed by 1 base and J by 9 bases, leaving 6 bases between them. CDR3 in amino acids: CASSLGPKAFF. DNA of the CDR3: TGTGCCAGCAGCTTAGGGCCGAAAGCTTTCTTT.

Here the CDR3 DNA reads TGTGCCAGCGGTGGACTAGCGGGGGGAACCGAAGAGACCCAGTACTTC. It translates to CASGGLAGGTEETQYF. This chain links TRBV27 with TRBJ2-5; 14 nucleotides match TRBD2. CDR3 size: 16 residues. The germline gives CDR1 MNHEY, CDR2 SMNVEV (reference sequence). The trim removed 8 bases at V and 3 bases at J, leaving 8 bases unmatched.

CDR3 protein: CATSERGQADTQYF. The CDR3 coding sequence is TGTGCCACCAGTGAGCGGGGGCAGGCAGATACGCAGTATTTT. The gene calls are TRBV24-1 and TRBJ2-3; weak D call: TRBD2 (7 bases). This CDR3 has 14 amino acids. Looked up from germline, CDR1 is KGHDR and CDR2 is SFDVKD. V was shortened by 4 bases and J by 4 bases, with 11 bases between the two germline ends.

The rearrangement links TRBV5-4 to TRBJ2-3, with 10 positions matching TRBD1. This CDR3 region has 15 residues. V lost 0 bases to trimming and J lost 5 bases; unmatched junction nucleotides: 3. Germline values: CDR1 SGHNT, CDR2 YYREEE (reference sequence). The CDR3 DNA reads TGTGCCAGCAGCTTGGGTGACAGGGGGCAAGATACGCAGTATTTT. Amino acid sequence: CASSLGDRGQDTQYF.